This entry lists 3 T cell receptor beta chains sequenced from one sample in a study of cytomegalovirus exposure and HLA in healthy donors. TCRdb's table, derived via immunoSEQ multiplex PCR, lists solely in-frame clones and lacks some. The sample includes under 150,000 clones, about nine tenths of them seen just once. Sequencing used PBMCs. The receptors originated from a young man in good health and CMV-seronegative.

The gene calls are TRBV7-8 and TRBJ2-3; tentative D call: TRBD2 (5 bases). Germline CDR1 SGHVS, CDR2 FQNEAQ. The V end lost 6 bases, the J end lost 6 bases, and 13 bases lay between the germline ends. The CDR3 runs 13 residues. The chain's CDR3 is CASRPRGVDTQYF. DNA of the CDR3: TGTGCCAGCAGACCCCGGGGAGTGGATACGCAGTATTTT.

J is TRBJ2-7 and V is TRBV25-1; weak D call: TRBD2 (5 bases). CDR1 MGHDK and CDR2 SYGVNS come from the germline V gene. The CDR3 covers 15 residues. The V end lost 3 bases, the J end lost 3 bases, and 15 bases lay between the germline ends. CDR3 nucleotide sequence: TGTGCCAGCAGTGAGGGATCGGGGTCCCTCTACGAGCAGTACTTC. It is translated as CASSEGSGSLYEQYF.

The chain employs TRBV5-1 and TRBJ2-5, with 10 bases fitting TRBD2. Germline CDR1 is SGHRS and CDR2 is YFSETQ. The ends lost 4 bases at V and 6 bases at J; junction bases unmatched: 9. CDR3 length: 15 residues. The CDR3 region is CASSDPSGGGQTQYF. In DNA form, the CDR3 reads TGCGCCAGCAGCGATCCTAGCGGGGGAGGCCAGACCCAGTACTTC.